This T cell receptor (beta chain) emerged from a study of T-cell memory formation after mild COVID-19. Notes on the study in general: Shrinking CD4+ clones were chiefly CM and EM; CD8+ ones were chiefly EMRA. Clones that contracted from day 15 to 85 had balanced CD4/CD8; later expanders were CD4+ biased. Whether day 37 second-wave clones are SARS-CoV-2-specific was not confirmed.

CDR3 length equals 13 residues. V was clipped by 5 bases and J by 3 bases, with 14 bases between them. Germline-derived CDR1 and CDR2 are SQVTM and ANQGSEA. Of note for this clonotype: As yet, its antigen is unknown.

Using its own MiXCR run on the 5' RACE reads, TCRdb lists one record per CDR3 protein. The table lists over 450,000 distinct CDR3 sequences, about a fifth of them singletons, with approximately 13% in the top ten. V usage is TRBV29-1 and J usage is TRBJ2-7; maybe TRBD2 (5 bases). The clonotype originates from an adult woman who had mild COVID-19 (a few samples of this study predate the infection). Cell type and time point are not known. The sample consisted of PBMCs or a T cell subset sorted from them (not recorded which). The CDR3: CSVTTSVDYEQYF. CDR3 coding DNA: TGCAGCGTTACCACTAGTGTCGACTACGAGCAGTACTTC.